These 10 T cell receptor beta chains were all obtained from the same sample, sequenced in a study of T cells in Graves' hyperthyroidism and ophthalmopathy. RNA transcripts gave rise to amplified TCR beta CDR3 regions. Primed by the HTBI set, a first-round RT-PCR was run on the TCR CDR3. Using its own MiXCR run on the multiplex PCR reads, TCRdb lists one record per CDR3 protein. Of approximately 600,000 distinct CDR3 sequences in the sample, more than 20% were seen once. Sequencing was performed on blood. The receptors were sampled from a man younger than 45 with Graves' ophthalmopathy.

Ten or more counts support this clonotype. The V gene is TRBV30, the J gene TRBJ2-5, with 11 bases matching TRBD1. Trimming removed 3 bases from V and 6 bases from J; junction bases left unmatched: 9. CDR3 length: 15 residues. The germline CDR1 and CDR2 sequences are GTSNPN and SVGIG (reference sequence). CDR3 protein: CAWRQGTGGRKTQYF. The CDR3 DNA follows: TGTGCCTGGAGGCAAGGGACAGGGGGTAGGAAGACCCAGTACTTC. The full variable domain, with the rest looked up from reference TRBV30 and TRBJ2-5, is SQTIHQWPATLVQPVGSPLSLECTVEGTSNPNLYWYRQAAGRGLQLLFYSVGIGQISSEVPQNLSASRPQDRQFILSSKKLLLSDSGFYLCAWRQGTGGRKTQYFGPGTRLLVL.

This clonotype was seen only a few times. The chain uses TRBV6-1 and TRBJ1-2; no definite D call. V shed 0 bases and J shed 8 bases, with 16 bases lying between them. This CDR3 is built from 15 residues. Germline V gene lookup returns CDR1 MNHNS and CDR2 SASEGT. The CDR3 nucleotides are TGTGCCAGCAGTGAAGCTGGACGCCTCCCTTACGGCTACACCTTC. Amino acids: CASSEAGRLPYGYTF.

This clonotype was seen ten or more times. J is TRBJ2-1 and V is TRBV5-1; D not resolved. The CDR3 is made up of 12 amino acids. Germline V gene sequence: CDR1 SGHRS, CDR2 YFSETQ. Trimming left V 6 bases short and J 4 bases short, with 8 bases between. In nucleotides, the CDR3 is TGCGCCAGCACCGAGGCATACAATGAGCAGTTCTTC. It specifies CASTEAYNEQFF.

The CDR3 DNA sequence: TGTGCCAGCAGCAGACTTCGAATCGGGACAGCAAGCTCTGGGGCCAACGTCCTGACTTTC. It translates to CASSRLRIGTASSGANVLTF. The V call is TRBV3-1, the J call TRBJ2-6; the match to TRBD1 covers 7 bases. Germline V gene data show CDR1 as LGHDT and CDR2 as YNNKEL (reference sequence). This CDR3 contains 20 residues. The V gene end was trimmed by 5 bases and the J gene end by 0 bases; junction bases not matched to a gene: 16.

The chain combines TRBV3-1 with TRBJ1-5; D gene unclear. The V end was cut by 3 bases, the J end by 2 bases, with 8 bases between. Germline V gene lookup returns CDR1 LGHDT and CDR2 YNNKEL (reference sequence). The CDR3 is 14 amino acids. The CDR3 sequence: CASSQSLRNQPQHF. As DNA, the CDR3 is TGTGCCAGCAGCCAGTCCCTACGCAATCAGCCCCAGCATTTT.

This chain joins TRBV30 and TRBJ2-2; TRBD1 matches 7 bases. The CDR3 has 14 amino acids. Germline CDR1 GTSNPN, CDR2 SVGIG (reference sequence). V was pared by 1 base and J by 8 bases, with 7 bases of the junction left unmatched. CDR3 sequence (DNA): TGTGCCTGGAGTGAGGGGACAGTGGGTGGGGAGCTGTTTTTT. Its translation is CAWSEGTVGGELFF.

Points on this clonotype: A much larger clone lies one base from this, so it may be a read error. The CDR3 region has the DNA TGTGCCAGCAGTTTAGAACCTACCGGGGCTGAATCTTTCTTT. This codes for CASSLEPTGAESFF. This chain joins TRBV28 and TRBJ1-1; D is possibly TRBD1 (5 bases). Looked up from germline, CDR1 is MDHEN and CDR2 is SYDVKM. The CDR3 is made up of 14 amino acids.

This sequence joins TRBV6-1 and TRBJ1-4, with TRBD1 as a possible D gene (5 bases). Trimming took off 5 bases at V and 7 bases at J, with 20 bases between the two ends. This CDR3 is 16 amino acids long. Germline CDR1 reads MNHNS; CDR2 reads SASEGT. In nucleotides, the CDR3 is TGTGCCAGCAGTATCCGGGACGGAAGGTTGAGTGAAAAACTGTTTTTT. Protein product: CASSIRDGRLSEKLFF.

This clonotype was recorded many times. This chain links TRBV3-1 with TRBJ1-2; weak D call: TRBD1 (5 bases). The CDR3 length is 14 residues. V was pared by 0 bases and J by 7 bases, with 12 bases between. Germline loops: CDR1 LGHDT, CDR2 YNNKEL (reference sequence). The CDR3 DNA sequence: TGTGCCAGCAGCCAAGATCGACTGGGGGGTGGCTACACCTTC. This translates into CASSQDRLGGGYTF.

This clonotype was observed at least ten times. In nucleotides, the CDR3 is TGTGCCAGCATTGGGGGGACCTACGAGCAGTACTTC. It yields the protein CASIGGTYEQYF. V and J are TRBV2 and TRBJ2-7, with D maybe TRBD2 (6 bases). CDR3 length: 12 residues. Trimming stripped 7 bases from V and 2 bases from J, with 9 bases between. Germline loops: CDR1 SNHLY, CDR2 FYNNEI.